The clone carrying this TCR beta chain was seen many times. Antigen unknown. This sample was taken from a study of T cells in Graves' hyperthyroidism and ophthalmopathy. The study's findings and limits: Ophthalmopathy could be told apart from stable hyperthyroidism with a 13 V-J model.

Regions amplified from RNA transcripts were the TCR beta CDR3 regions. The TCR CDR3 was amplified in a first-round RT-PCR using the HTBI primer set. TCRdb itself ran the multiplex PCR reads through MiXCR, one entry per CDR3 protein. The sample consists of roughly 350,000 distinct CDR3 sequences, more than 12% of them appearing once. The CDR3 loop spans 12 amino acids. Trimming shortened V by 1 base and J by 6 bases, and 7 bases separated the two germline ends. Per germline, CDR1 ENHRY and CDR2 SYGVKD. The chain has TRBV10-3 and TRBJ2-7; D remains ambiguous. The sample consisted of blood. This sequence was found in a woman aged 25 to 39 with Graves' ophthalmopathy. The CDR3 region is CAISELKSEQYF. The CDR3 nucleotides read TGTGCCATCAGTGAGTTAAAGAGCGAGCAGTACTTC.